This entry is about one T cell receptor beta chain. Antigen: not known. The sample originates from a study of regulatory dendritic cells for organ transplantation. The study's findings and limits: Considerable individual heterogeneity was seen in alloreactive memory CD8+ T cells. Of resting T cell subsets, memory CD8+ had the most alloreactive clonotypes.

The germline CDR1 and CDR2 sequences are SGHTA and FQGTGA. This CDR3 comprises 13 residues. V lost 1 base and J lost 10, with 11 bases in between. Using immunoSEQ multiplex PCR, the repertoire was profiled, and TCRdb retains in-frame clones only, with some absent. Of fewer than 40,000 clones in the sample, under 95% are singletons; the top ten hold 0.095% to 0.14%. Naive CD45RA+ and memory CD45RO+ CD4+ or CD8+ T cells were FACS-sorted. The specimen sequenced was naive CD8+ T cells from blood. Subset: CD45RA+ naive T cells. The source of this sequence is a human donor in good health. The J gene is TRBJ2-1, the V gene TRBV7-3; D gene uncertain. CDR3 DNA: TGTGCCAGCAGCTTAAGCGGCAGTTACGAGCAGTTCTTC. Amino acids: CASSLSGSYEQFF.